The 13 T cell receptor beta chains below were found in one sample sequenced in a study of T-cell reconstitution after alpha-beta-depleted transplantation in children. Researchers prepared the TCRbeta library using unique molecular identifiers, the study reports. TCRdb itself ran the PCR reads through MiXCR, one entry per CDR3 protein. The repertoire consists of around 250,000 distinct CDR3 sequences, with roughly 8.2% occurring once and the leading ten covering 5% to 8%. Here the sequenced sample was PBMCs, mostly from graft donor cells, taken 180 days after TCRalphabeta/CD19-depleted stem cell transplant. The receptors were sampled from a male patient between 5 and 17 years old who had a stem cell transplant for acute lymphoblastic leukemia, so the T cells may come from the graft donor.

This clonotype was observed at least ten times. The chain joins TRBV27 to TRBJ2-5; D possibly corresponds to TRBD1 (6 bases). The CDR3 extends over 14 amino acids. Trimming stripped 4 bases from V and 2 bases from J, with 11 bases between. Germline CDR1 and CDR2: MNHEY and SMNVEV (reference sequence). CDR3 nucleotide sequence: TGTGCCAGCAGTTCGGGACACCTTCAAGAGACCCAGTACTTC. Translating it yields CASSSGHLQETQYF.

There are many counts of this clonotype. The rearrangement links TRBV11-2 to TRBJ1-1; possible D gene TRBD1, 6 bases. V dropped 5 bases and J dropped 8 bases, with 18 bases sitting between them. Germline V lookup: CDR1 SGHAT, CDR2 FQNNGV. The CDR3 is 14 amino acids. The CDR3 bases are TGTGCCAGCAGCGGTGCGGGGGCCCCCTACGAAGCTTTCTTT. Its protein is CASSGAGAPYEAFF. Based on the CDR3 plus reference TRBV11-2 and TRBJ1-1, the full variable domain is EAGVAQSPRYKIIEKRQSVAFWCNPISGHATLYWYQQILGQGPKLLIQFQNNGVVDDSQLPKDRFSAERLKGVDSTLKIQPAKLEDSAVYLCASSGAGAPYEAFFGQGTRLTVV.

Many counts were recorded for this clonotype. This rearrangement joins TRBV6-6 to TRBJ1-1; D is uncertain. This CDR3 spans 13 amino acids. Trimming left V 0 bases short and J 7 bases short, with 9 bases between. Germline V gene lookup returns CDR1 MNHNY and CDR2 SVGAGI (reference sequence). The CDR3 DNA is TGTGCCAGCAGTTACTCGAGGCACGTTGAAGCTTTCTTT. Its translation is CASSYSRHVEAFF.

This clonotype was found many times. The rearrangement joins TRBV6-1 to TRBJ2-7; D is ambiguous. The CDR3 length is 13 residues. Germline lookup yields CDR1 MNHNS and CDR2 SASEGT. Trimming took 1 base from V and 1 from J, leaving 5 bases between them. The CDR3 is CASSEVISYEQYF. The DNA of the CDR3 is TGTGCCAGCAGTGAAGTTATTTCCTACGAGCAGTACTTC.

In its sample, this clonotype was seen many times. The chain has TRBV20-1 and TRBJ2-5; the D is unclear. Germline CDR1 reads DFQATT; CDR2 reads SNEGSKA (reference sequence). V lost 0 bases and J 2 bases, leaving 16 bases between the germline ends. The CDR3 loop spans 16 amino acids. The CDR3 loop is CSARDLAGLWQETQYF. For the CDR3, the DNA is TGCAGTGCTAGAGATCTGGCAGGATTGTGGCAAGAGACCCAGTACTTC.

This clonotype was seen ten or more times. The genes are TRBV6-2 or TRBV6-3 and TRBJ1-2, with 7 bases identical to TRBD1. With 1 base clipped from V and 5 bases from J, the junction kept 7 bases outside the gene matches. The CDR3 covers 15 residues. The germline V gene encodes CDR1 MNHEY and CDR2 SVGEGT. The CDR3, as DNA: TGTGCCAGCAGTTACTACGGGACAGCCACTTATGGCTACACCTTC. It specifies CASSYYGTATYGYTF.

This clonotype was seen at least ten times. The chain carries TRBV4-2 and TRBJ1-3, with 7 bases aligning to TRBD1. CDR3 length equals 15 residues. Germline V gene data show CDR1 as LGHNA and CDR2 as YNFKEQ. J was trimmed by 0 bases and V by 1 base; bases with no gene match: 0. CDR3 in DNA: TGTGCCAGCAGCCAAGGGGACAGCTCTGGAAACACCATATATTTT. As protein: CASSQGDSSGNTIYF.

Within the sample, this clonotype is medium-sized (0.01 to 0.1%). The chain links TRBV5-1 to TRBJ2-1; the D gene is possibly TRBD1 (6 bases). In germline, CDR1 is SGHRS, CDR2 YFSETQ. The CDR3 runs 12 residues. V was shortened by 2 bases and J by 10 bases, with 10 bases between the two germline ends. The CDR3 DNA is TGCGCCAGCAGCTTAGGGGGTAGAGAGCAGTTCTTC. This gives the protein CASSLGGREQFF.

This clonotype was recorded many times. The chain is built from TRBV12-3 or TRBV12-4 and TRBJ1-1; the D gene is possibly TRBD1 (6 bases). Trimming stripped 5 bases from V and 5 bases from J, with 15 bases between. The CDR3 runs 14 residues. DNA for the CDR3: TGTGCCAGCAGTCCTAAAAGAGGGGGGACTGAAGCTTTCTTT. It translates to CASSPKRGGTEAFF.

This clonotype was seen repeatedly, ten times or more. CDR3 protein: CASSLSSNYNEQFF. The CDR3 bases are TGCGCCAGCAGCTTGAGCAGCAATTACAATGAGCAGTTCTTC. The V call is TRBV5-1, the J call TRBJ2-1, with D uncertain. CDR3 size: 14 residues. V lost 1 base, J lost 4 bases, and 9 bases lay in between. Germline CDR1 is SGHRS and CDR2 is YFSETQ.

This clonotype was seen many times. The gene calls are TRBV6-5 and TRBJ2-2; 9 nucleotides align to TRBD1. CDR1 and CDR2 (germline): MNHEY, SVGAGI. This CDR3 spans 18 amino acids. The trim removed 6 bases at V and 5 bases at J, leaving 16 bases unmatched. The CDR3 DNA reads TGTGCCAGCAGCCCCGTACGACAGGGGGAGCTAAGGACCGGGGAGCTGTTTTTT. Amino acid sequence: CASSPVRQGELRTGELFF.

This clonotype has ten or more counts. The chain uses TRBV14 and TRBJ1-6; D perhaps matches TRBD1 (6 bases). The CDR3 consists of 15 residues. In germline, CDR1 is SGHDN, CDR2 FVKESK. V was trimmed by 4 bases and J by 5 bases, leaving 12 bases between them. CDR3 amino acids: CASSPLGTHNSPLHF. CDR3 bases: TGTGCCAGCAGCCCCCTCGGGACACATAATTCACCCCTCCACTTT.

This clonotype occurred many times. The rearrangement links TRBV27 to TRBJ1-2; TRBD1 aligns across 9 bases. CDR3 length: 16 residues. Germline trimming cut 5 bases from V and 7 bases from J; bases unmatched to any gene: 14. The V gene's germline CDR1 is MNHEY and CDR2 SMNVEV (reference sequence). CDR3: CASSPWPRDRVPGYTF. CDR3 coding DNA: TGTGCCAGCAGTCCCTGGCCCCGGGACAGGGTTCCTGGCTACACCTTC.